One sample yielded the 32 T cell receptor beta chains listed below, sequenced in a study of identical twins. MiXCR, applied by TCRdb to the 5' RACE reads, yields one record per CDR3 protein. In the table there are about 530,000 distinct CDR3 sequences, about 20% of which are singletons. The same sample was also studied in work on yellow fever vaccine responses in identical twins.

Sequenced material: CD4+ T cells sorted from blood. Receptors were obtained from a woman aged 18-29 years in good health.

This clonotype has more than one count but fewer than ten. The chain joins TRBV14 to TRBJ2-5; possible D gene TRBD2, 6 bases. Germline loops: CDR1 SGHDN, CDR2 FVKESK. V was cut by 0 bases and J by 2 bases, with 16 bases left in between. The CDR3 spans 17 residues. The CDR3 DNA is TGTGCCAGCAGCCAAGAGTGGGGCCACGGGACTCAAGAGACCCAGTACTTC. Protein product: CASSQEWGHGTQETQYF.

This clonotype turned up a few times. CDR3 amino acids: CASSFGLLGTPLHF. The CDR3 DNA reads TGTGCCAGCAGCTTCGGACTGCTAGGGACACCCCTCCACTTT. V is TRBV7-2 and J is TRBJ1-6; D remains unclear. Trimming took off 3 bases at V and 11 bases at J, with 14 bases between the two ends. The V gene's germline CDR1 is SGHTA and CDR2 FQGNSA. The CDR3 is 14 amino acids.

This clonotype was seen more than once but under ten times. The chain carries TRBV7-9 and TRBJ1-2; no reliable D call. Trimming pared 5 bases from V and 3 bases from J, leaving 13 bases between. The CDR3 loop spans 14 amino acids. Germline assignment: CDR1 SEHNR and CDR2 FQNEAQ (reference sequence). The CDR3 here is CASSPFEGYYGYTF. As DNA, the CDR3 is TGTGCCAGCAGCCCCTTCGAGGGTTACTATGGCTACACCTTC.

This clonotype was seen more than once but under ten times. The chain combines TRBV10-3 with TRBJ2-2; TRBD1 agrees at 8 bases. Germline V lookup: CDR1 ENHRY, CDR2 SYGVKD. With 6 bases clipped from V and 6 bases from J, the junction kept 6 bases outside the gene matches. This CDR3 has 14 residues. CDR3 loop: CAIRTGEVAGELFF. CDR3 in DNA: TGTGCCATCAGGACAGGGGAGGTGGCCGGGGAGCTGTTTTTT.

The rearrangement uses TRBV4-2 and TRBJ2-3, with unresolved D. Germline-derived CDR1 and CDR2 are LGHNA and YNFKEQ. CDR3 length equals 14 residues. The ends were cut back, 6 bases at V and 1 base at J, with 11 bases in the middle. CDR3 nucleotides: TGTGCCAGCAGAGCGTCCAGCGGCACAGATACGCAGTATTTT. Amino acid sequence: CASRASSGTDTQYF.

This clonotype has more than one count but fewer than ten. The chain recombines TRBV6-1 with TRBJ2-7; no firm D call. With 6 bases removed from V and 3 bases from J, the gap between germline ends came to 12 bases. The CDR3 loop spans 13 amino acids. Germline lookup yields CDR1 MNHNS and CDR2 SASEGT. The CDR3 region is CASRGSVFYEQYF. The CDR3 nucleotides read TGTGCCAGCAGGGGATCTGTGTTCTACGAGCAGTACTTC.

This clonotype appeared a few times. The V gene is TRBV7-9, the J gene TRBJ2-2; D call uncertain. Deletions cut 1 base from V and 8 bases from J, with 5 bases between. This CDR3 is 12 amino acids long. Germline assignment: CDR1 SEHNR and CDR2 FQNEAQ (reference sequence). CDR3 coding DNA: TGTGCCAGCAGCTTAGAGTCGGGGGAGCTGTTTTTT. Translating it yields CASSLESGELFF.

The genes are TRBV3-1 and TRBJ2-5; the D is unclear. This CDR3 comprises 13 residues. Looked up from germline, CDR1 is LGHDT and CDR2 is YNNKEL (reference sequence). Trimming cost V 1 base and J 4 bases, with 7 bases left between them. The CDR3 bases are TGTGCCAGCAGCCAAGGGAAGAGAGAGACCCAGTACTTC. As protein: CASSQGKRETQYF.

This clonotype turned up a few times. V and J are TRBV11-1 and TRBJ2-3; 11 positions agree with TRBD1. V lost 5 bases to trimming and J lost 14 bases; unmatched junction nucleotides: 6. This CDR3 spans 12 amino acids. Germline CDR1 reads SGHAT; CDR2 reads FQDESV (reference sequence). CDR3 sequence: CASSQDRGLVYF. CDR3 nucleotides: TGTGCCAGCAGCCAGGACAGGGGGCTGGTGTATTTT.

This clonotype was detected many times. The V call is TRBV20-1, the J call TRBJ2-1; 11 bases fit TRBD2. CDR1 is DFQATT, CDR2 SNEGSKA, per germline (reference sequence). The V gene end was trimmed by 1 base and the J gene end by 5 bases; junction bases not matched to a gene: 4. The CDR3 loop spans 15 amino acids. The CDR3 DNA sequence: TGCAGTGCTAGAGTCCCACTAGCGGGGGACAATGAGCAGTTCTTC. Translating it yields CSARVPLAGDNEQFF.

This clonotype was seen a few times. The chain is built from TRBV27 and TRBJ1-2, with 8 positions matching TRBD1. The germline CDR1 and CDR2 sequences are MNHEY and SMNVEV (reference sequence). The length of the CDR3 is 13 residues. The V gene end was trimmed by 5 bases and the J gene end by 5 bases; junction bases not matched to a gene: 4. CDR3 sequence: CASSANRGYGYTF. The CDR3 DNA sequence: TGTGCCAGCAGTGCGAACAGGGGGTATGGCTACACCTTC.

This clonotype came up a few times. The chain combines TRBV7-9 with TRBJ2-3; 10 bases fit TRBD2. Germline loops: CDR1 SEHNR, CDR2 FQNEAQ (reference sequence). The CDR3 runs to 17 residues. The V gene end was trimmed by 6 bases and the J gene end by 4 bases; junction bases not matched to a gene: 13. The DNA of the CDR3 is TGTGCCAGCAGTTATCTCACAAAGCGGGAGGGGTCAGATACGCAGTATTTT. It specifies CASSYLTKREGSDTQYF. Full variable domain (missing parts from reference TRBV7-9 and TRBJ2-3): DTGVSQNPRHKITKRGQNVTFRCDPISEHNRLYWYRQTLGQGPEFLTYFQNEAQLEKSRLLSDRFSAERPKGSFSTLEIQRTEQGDSAMYLCASSYLTKREGSDTQYFGPGTRLTVL.

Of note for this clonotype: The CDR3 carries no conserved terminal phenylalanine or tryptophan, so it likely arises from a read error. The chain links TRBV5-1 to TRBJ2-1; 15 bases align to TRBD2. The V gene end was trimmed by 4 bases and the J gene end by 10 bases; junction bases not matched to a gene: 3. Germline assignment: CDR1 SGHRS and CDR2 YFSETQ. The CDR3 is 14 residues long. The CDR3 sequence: CASSEGLAGGEQFL. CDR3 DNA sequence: TGCGCCAGCAGCGAGGGACTAGCGGGAGGCGAGCAGTTCTTG.

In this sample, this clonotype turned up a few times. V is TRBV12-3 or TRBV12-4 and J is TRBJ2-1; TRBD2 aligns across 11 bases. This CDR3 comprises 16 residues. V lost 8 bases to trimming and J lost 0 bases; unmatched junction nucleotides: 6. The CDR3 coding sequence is TGTGCCAGCGGGGGGACTAGCGGAAGCTCCTACAATGAGCAGTTCTTC. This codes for CASGGTSGSSYNEQFF.

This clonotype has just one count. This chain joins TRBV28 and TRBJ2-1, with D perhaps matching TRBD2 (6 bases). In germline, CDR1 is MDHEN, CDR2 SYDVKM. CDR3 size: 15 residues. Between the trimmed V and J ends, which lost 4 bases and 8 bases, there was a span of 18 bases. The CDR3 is CASSSMSGRFYEQFF. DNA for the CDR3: TGTGCCAGCAGTTCTATGAGCGGGCGGTTTTATGAGCAGTTCTTC.

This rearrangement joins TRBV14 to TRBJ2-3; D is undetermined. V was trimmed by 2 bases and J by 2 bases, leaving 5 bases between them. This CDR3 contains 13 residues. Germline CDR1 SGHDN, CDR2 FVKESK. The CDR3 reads CASSQSTTDTQYF. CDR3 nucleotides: TGTGCCAGCAGCCAATCAACCACAGATACGCAGTATTTT.

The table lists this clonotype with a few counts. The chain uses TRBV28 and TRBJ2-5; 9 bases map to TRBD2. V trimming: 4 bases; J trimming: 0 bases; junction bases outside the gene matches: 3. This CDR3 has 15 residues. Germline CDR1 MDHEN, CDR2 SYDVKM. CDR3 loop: CASSYSGGDQETQYF. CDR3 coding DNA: TGTGCCAGCAGTTATAGCGGGGGAGACCAAGAGACCCAGTACTTC.

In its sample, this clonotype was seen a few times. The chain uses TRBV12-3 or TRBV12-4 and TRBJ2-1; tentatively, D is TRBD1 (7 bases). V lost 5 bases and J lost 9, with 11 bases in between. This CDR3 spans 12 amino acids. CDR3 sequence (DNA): TGTGCCAGCAGTACCAGGGGGGCTGAGCAGTTCTTC. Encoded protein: CASSTRGAEQFF.

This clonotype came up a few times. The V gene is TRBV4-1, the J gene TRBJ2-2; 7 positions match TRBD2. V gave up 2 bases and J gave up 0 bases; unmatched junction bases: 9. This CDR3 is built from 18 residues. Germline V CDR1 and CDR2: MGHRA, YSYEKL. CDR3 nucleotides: TGCGCCAGCAGCCAACCGGAATGGCGGGAGTCGAACACCGGGGAGCTGTTTTTT. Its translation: CASSQPEWRESNTGELFF.

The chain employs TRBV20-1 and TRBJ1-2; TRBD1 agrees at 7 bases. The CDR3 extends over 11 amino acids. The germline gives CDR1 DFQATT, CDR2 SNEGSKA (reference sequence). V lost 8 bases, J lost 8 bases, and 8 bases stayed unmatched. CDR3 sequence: CSSRQGAGYTF. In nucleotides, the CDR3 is TGCAGTTCCCGACAGGGAGCCGGCTACACCTTC.

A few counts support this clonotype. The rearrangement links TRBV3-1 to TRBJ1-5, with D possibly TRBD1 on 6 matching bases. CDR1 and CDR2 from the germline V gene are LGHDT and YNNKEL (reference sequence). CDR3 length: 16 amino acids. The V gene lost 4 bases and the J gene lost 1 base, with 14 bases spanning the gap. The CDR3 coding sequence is TGTGCCAGCAGCCCTGGGGGACAAACCAGCAATCAGCCCCAGCATTTT. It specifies CASSPGGQTSNQPQHF. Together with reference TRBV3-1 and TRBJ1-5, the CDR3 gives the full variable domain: DTAVSQTPKYLVTQMGNDKSIKCEQNLGHDTMYWYKQDSKKFLKIMFSYNNKELIINETVPNRFSPKSPDKAHLNLHINSLELGDSAVYFCASSPGGQTSNQPQHFGDGTRLSIL.

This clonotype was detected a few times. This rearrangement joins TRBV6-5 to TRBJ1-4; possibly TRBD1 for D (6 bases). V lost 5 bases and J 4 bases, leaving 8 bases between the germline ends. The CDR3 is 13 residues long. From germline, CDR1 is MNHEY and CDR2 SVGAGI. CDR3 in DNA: TGTGCCAGCAGTATACAGGGTAATGAAAAACTGTTTTTT. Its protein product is CASSIQGNEKLFF.

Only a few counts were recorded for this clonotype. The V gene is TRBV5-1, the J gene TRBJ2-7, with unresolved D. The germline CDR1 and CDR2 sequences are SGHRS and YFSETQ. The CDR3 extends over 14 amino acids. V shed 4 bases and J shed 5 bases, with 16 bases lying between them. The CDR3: CASSAIPGGDEQYF. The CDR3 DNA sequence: TGCGCCAGCAGCGCAATACCAGGCGGCGACGAGCAGTACTTC.

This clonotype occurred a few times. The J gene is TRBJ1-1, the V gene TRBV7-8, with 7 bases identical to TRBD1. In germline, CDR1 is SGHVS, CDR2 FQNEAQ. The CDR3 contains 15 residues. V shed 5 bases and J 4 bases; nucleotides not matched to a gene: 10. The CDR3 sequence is CASSAGAGGFTEAFF. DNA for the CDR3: TGTGCCAGCAGCGCCGGGGCAGGGGGTTTCACTGAAGCTTTCTTT. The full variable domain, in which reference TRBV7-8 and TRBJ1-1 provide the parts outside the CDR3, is GAGVSQSPRYKVAKRGQDVALRCDPISGHVSLFWYQQALGQGPEFLTYFQNEAQLDKSGLPSDRFFAERPEGSVSTLKIQRTQQEDSAVYLCASSAGAGGFTEAFFGQGTRLTVV.

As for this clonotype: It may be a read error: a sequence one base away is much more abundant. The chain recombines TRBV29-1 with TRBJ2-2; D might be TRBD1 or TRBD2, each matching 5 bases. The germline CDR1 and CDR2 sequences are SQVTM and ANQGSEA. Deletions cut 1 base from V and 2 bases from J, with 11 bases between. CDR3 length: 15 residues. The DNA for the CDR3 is TGCAGCGTTGAAGGGGGACCCTCTAACACCGGGGAGCTGTTTTTT. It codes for CSVEGGPSNTGELFF.

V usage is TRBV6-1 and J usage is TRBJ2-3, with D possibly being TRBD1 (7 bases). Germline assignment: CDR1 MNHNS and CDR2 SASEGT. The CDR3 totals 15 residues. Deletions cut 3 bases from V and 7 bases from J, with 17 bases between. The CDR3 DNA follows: TGTGCCAGCAGTGAGGGGGGCAGGGGGTCGAATACGCAGTATTTT. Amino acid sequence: CASSEGGRGSNTQYF.

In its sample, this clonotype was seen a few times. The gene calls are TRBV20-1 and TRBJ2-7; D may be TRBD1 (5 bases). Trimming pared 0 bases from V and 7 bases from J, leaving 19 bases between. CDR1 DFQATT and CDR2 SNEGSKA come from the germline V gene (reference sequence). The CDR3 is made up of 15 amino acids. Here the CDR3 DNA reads TGCAGTGCTAGAGATATGGGGCAGGCCCTTGGTGAGCAGTACTTC. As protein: CSARDMGQALGEQYF.

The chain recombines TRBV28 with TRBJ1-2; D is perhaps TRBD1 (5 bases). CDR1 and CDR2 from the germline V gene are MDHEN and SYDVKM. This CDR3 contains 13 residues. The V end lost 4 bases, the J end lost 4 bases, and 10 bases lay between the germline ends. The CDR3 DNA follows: TGTGCCAGCAGTTCCCGGGGCCGCTATGGCTACACCTTC. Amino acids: CASSSRGRYGYTF.

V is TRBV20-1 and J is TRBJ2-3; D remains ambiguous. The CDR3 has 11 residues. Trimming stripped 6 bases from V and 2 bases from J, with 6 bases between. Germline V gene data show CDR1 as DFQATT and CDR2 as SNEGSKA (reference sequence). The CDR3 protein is CSARYTDTQYF. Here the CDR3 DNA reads TGCAGTGCGAGGTACACAGATACGCAGTATTTT.

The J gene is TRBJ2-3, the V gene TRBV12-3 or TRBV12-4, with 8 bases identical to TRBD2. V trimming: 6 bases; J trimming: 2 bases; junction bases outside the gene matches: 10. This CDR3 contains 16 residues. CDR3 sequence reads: CASSQGSGGHTDTQYF. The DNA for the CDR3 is TGTGCCAGCAGCCAAGGGTCGGGGGGGCACACAGATACGCAGTATTTT.

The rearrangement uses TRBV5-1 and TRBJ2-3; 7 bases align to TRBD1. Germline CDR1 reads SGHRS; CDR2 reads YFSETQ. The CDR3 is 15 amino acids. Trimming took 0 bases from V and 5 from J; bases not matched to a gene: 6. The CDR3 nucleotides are TGCGCCAGCAGCTTGGGCGTACAGGGGATAGATACGCAGTATTTT. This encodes CASSLGVQGIDTQYF.

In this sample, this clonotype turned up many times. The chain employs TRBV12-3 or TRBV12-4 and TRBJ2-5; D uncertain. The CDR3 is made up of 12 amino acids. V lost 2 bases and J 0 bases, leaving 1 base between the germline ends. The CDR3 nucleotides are TGTGCCAGCAGTTTATACCAAGAGACCCAGTACTTC. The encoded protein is CASSLYQETQYF.